This entry features one T cell receptor beta chain sequence. No antigen is known for it. A multiplex PCR was run with 60 Vbeta primers and 13 Jbeta primers. The protocol was immunoSEQ multiplex PCR, while the TCRdb copy is restricted to in-frame clones and leaves out a portion. The listing records about 90,000 clones. Germline lookup yields CDR1 LNHDA and CDR2 SQIVND (reference sequence). Trimming removed 7 bases from V and 0 bases from J, with 18 bases in between. This CDR3 spans 16 amino acids. The source of the sample is a study of cytomegalovirus exposure and HLA in healthy donors. Study as a whole: A prior study identified roughly 110 million unique TCR beta sequences from 190 million or so T cells.

Healthy individuals who donated bone marrow served as the donors. General study findings and limits: Later examination showed HLA-associated TCR beta chains had greater clonal expansion than equally common others.

Specimen: PBMCs. The rearrangement uses TRBV19 and TRBJ1-1; D possibly corresponds to TRBD1 (5 bases). This clonotype originated in a woman aged 25 to 39 in good health and CMV-seronegative. The CDR3 nucleotides are TGTGCCAGTACCCTCAATGCCGGGACTATGAACACTGAAGCTTTCTTT. It translates to CASTLNAGTMNTEAFF.